The 32 T cell receptor beta chains listed next were all sequenced from one sample in a study of glioma-infiltrating T cells after dendritic cell vaccination. Time point here: after dendritic cell vaccination, including at tumor progression/relapse. The method was immunoSEQ multiplex PCR; TCRdb's version includes in-frame clones alone and lacks a portion of them. In the table there are 85,000 to 100,000 clones, approximately 75% of which are singletons. Material: blood, obtained after dendritic cell vaccination. Receptors originate from a human donor with glioblastoma.

This clone was seen once. This chain connects TRBV10-3 to TRBJ1-5, with a weak D call TRBD1 (5 bases). The V gene lost 11 bases and the J gene lost 6 bases, with 20 bases spanning the gap. Per germline, CDR1 ENHRY and CDR2 SYGVKD. This CDR3 is 14 amino acids long. The CDR3 region is CAVNTGGGGQPQHF. In nucleotides, the CDR3 is TGTGCCGTAAACACCGGGGGTGGGGGTCAGCCCCAGCATTTT.

This chain uses TRBV6-1 with TRBJ1-2; TRBD1 might be the D (6 bases). CDR3 length: 14 residues. The V end was cut by 5 bases, the J end by 3 bases, with 13 bases between. The V gene's germline CDR1 is MNHNS and CDR2 SASEGT. DNA for the CDR3: TGTGCCAGCAGTCGCGAGACAGGATACTATGGCTACACCTTC. Translating it yields CASSRETGYYGYTF.

This clone has a handful of counts. This chain links TRBV20-1 with TRBJ2-1; 7 bases align to TRBD2. The V gene's germline CDR1 is DFQATT and CDR2 SNEGSKA (reference sequence). The CDR3 runs to 11 residues. V dropped 1 base and J dropped 10; count of bases not matched to a gene: 1. CDR3 residues: CSARVGGEQFF. In nucleotides, the CDR3 is TGCAGTGCTAGAGTGGGGGGGGAGCAGTTCTTC.

This clone was seen a few times. The V call is TRBV10-3, the J call TRBJ2-1; unclear D gene. The V gene's germline CDR1 is ENHRY and CDR2 SYGVKD. V was clipped by 8 bases and J by 7 bases, with 21 bases between them. The CDR3 has 15 amino acids. CDR3 residues: CAISAESNLWNEQFF. DNA of the CDR3: TGTGCCATCTCCGCCGAGTCAAACCTGTGGAATGAGCAGTTCTTC.

This rearrangement joins TRBV6-5 to TRBJ1-1; 8 bases fit TRBD1. V shed 5 bases and J 5 bases; nucleotides not matched to a gene: 4. The CDR3 is 13 amino acids. The V gene's germline CDR1 is MNHEY and CDR2 SVGAGI. This CDR3 is CASSRQGRTEAFF. The CDR3 DNA follows: TGTGCCAGCAGTCGACAGGGGCGGACTGAAGCTTTCTTT.

The V and J genes are TRBV19 and TRBJ1-3; TRBD1 matches 9 bases. V lost 3 bases to trimming and J lost 4 bases; unmatched junction nucleotides: 7. Germline V gives CDR1 LNHDA, CDR2 SQIVND (reference sequence). The CDR3 spans 16 residues. CDR3 protein: CASSIPGQGSGNTIYF. The DNA for the CDR3 is TGTGCCAGTAGTATCCCGGGACAGGGATCGGGAAACACCATATATTTT. Together with reference TRBV19 and TRBJ1-3, the CDR3 gives the full variable domain: DGGITQSPKYLFRKEGQNVTLSCEQNLNHDAMYWYRQDPGQGLRLIYYSQIVNDFQKGDIAEGYSVSREKKESFPLTVTSAQKNPTAFYLCASSIPGQGSGNTIYFGEGSWLTVV.

This clone appeared a single time. The J gene is TRBJ2-1, the V gene TRBV27, with D perhaps matching TRBD2 (5 bases). The CDR3 is 16 amino acids. Germline V gene data show CDR1 as MNHEY and CDR2 as SMNVEV (reference sequence). Between the trimmed V and J ends, which lost 6 bases and 10 bases, there was a span of 25 bases. The CDR3 is CASRLRTTPQSGEQFF. The CDR3 nucleotides read TGTGCCAGCAGGCTACGGACGACCCCCCAATCGGGAGAGCAGTTCTTC.

V and J are TRBV19 and TRBJ2-7; 10 positions agree with TRBD2. The CDR3 contains 14 residues. V was pared by 4 bases and J by 0 bases, with 0 bases of the junction left unmatched. Germline V CDR1 and CDR2: LNHDA, SQIVND (reference sequence). The CDR3 here is CASSTSGSSYEQYV. For the CDR3, the DNA is TGTGCCAGTAGTACTAGCGGGAGCTCCTACGAGCAGTACGTC.

The CDR3 reads CAGGTTVKETQYF. In DNA form, the CDR3 reads TGTGCCGGGGGCACTACCGTGAAAGAGACCCAGTACTTC. The V and J genes are TRBV30 and TRBJ2-5, with a tentative D call TRBD1 (6 bases). This CDR3 comprises 13 residues. Trimming took off 8 bases at V and 3 bases at J, with 16 bases between the two ends. Germline-derived CDR1 and CDR2 are GTSNPN and SVGIG (reference sequence).

The CDR3 nucleotides are TGTGCCAGCTCACCAAGTAGCTCGAGCTCCTACGAGCAGTACGTC. Protein: CASSPSSSSSYEQYV. The rearrangement joins TRBV18 to TRBJ2-7; D is ambiguous. The germline V gene encodes CDR1 KGHSH and CDR2 LQKENI. The CDR3 contains 15 residues. With 2 bases removed from V and 0 bases from J, the gap between germline ends came to 11 bases.

The gene calls are TRBV19 and TRBJ1-2, with 12 bases lining up with TRBD1. CDR1 and CDR2 (germline): LNHDA, SQIVND (reference sequence). V was clipped by 0 bases and J by 6 bases; unmatched bases: 5. The CDR3 consists of 16 residues. The CDR3 DNA sequence: TGTGCCAGTAGTATAGATGCGGGGACAGGGGGCGATGGCTACACCTTC. Its protein is CASSIDAGTGGDGYTF.

This rearrangement joins TRBV4-1 to TRBJ1-3; 9 bases match TRBD1. V lost 4 bases and J lost 1; bases outside the gene matches: 5. Germline V gives CDR1 MGHRA, CDR2 YSYEKL. The CDR3 covers 16 residues. CDR3 sequence: CASSLLTGGSGNTIYF. In DNA form, the CDR3 reads TGCGCCAGCAGCCTTCTGACAGGGGGGTCTGGAAACACCATATATTTT.

In this sample, this clone turned up a few times. The V call is TRBV15, the J call TRBJ1-1; D is unresolved. Germline loops: CDR1 LNHNV, CDR2 YYDKDF (reference sequence). Trimming pared 0 bases from V and 4 bases from J, leaving 18 bases between. The CDR3 has 17 amino acids. The CDR3 DNA is TGTGCCACCAGCAGAGAGATCGTGTTGAGGATAGGCACTGAAGCTTTCTTT. Protein sequence: CATSREIVLRIGTEAFF.

This chain links TRBV18 with TRBJ2-5, with 7 bases fitting TRBD1. Germline loops: CDR1 KGHSH, CDR2 LQKENI. The CDR3 has 13 amino acids. V lost 3 bases, J lost 4 bases, and 2 bases stayed unmatched. The CDR3 DNA follows: TGTGCCAGCTCACCGGGACAGCGAGAGACCCAGTACTTC. Translated, it gives CASSPGQRETQYF. The full variable domain, rest sourced from reference TRBV18 and TRBJ2-5, is NAGVMQNPRHLVRRRGQEARLRCSPMKGHSHVYWYRQLPEEGLKFMVYLQKENIIDESGMPKERFSAEFPKEGPSILRIQQVVRGDSAAYFCASSPGQRETQYFGPGTRLLVL.

The sample holds a few counts of this clone. The genes are TRBV5-1 and TRBJ2-5; D is possibly TRBD1 (6 bases). Trimming cost V 4 bases and J 2 bases, with 12 bases left between them. Germline loops: CDR1 SGHRS, CDR2 YFSETQ. The CDR3 extends over 14 amino acids. DNA of the CDR3: TGCGCCAGCAGCCCCCTAGGGGGACAAGAGACCCAGTACTTC. This sequence encodes CASSPLGGQETQYF.

V gene TRBV18 combines with J gene TRBJ2-7; no clear D. Deletions cut 2 bases from V and 4 bases from J, with 9 bases between. There are 13 residues in the CDR3. CDR1 is KGHSH, CDR2 LQKENI, per germline. The CDR3 is CASSPKEKYEQYF. In DNA, the CDR3 is TGTGCCAGCTCACCAAAGGAGAAATACGAGCAGTACTTC. The full variable domain, in which reference TRBV18 and TRBJ2-7 provide the parts outside the CDR3, is NAGVMQNPRHLVRRRGQEARLRCSPMKGHSHVYWYRQLPEEGLKFMVYLQKENIIDESGMPKERFSAEFPKEGPSILRIQQVVRGDSAAYFCASSPKEKYEQYFGPGTRLTVT.

This rearrangement joins TRBV29-1 to TRBJ2-3; 11 nucleotides align to TRBD1. CDR3 length: 14 residues. With V trimmed by 4 bases and J by 2 bases, 2 bases remained unmatched. Germline assignment: CDR1 SQVTM and CDR2 ANQGSEA. CDR3 DNA sequence: TGCAGCGTTGGGACAGGGGGCACCACAGATACGCAGTATTTT. It translates to CSVGTGGTTDTQYF.

The chain uses TRBV29-1 and TRBJ2-7; TRBD2 matches 10 bases. The V segment lost 6 bases and the J segment 4 bases; nucleotides outside the gene matches: 12. CDR1 is SQVTM, CDR2 ANQGSEA, per germline. The CDR3 totals 15 residues. The CDR3 is CSVLKLAGVKYEQYV. For the CDR3, the DNA is TGCAGCGTCCTGAAGCTAGCGGGAGTTAAGTACGAGCAGTACGTC.

This chain links TRBV6-5 with TRBJ2-3; TRBD2 agrees at 10 bases. CDR1 is MNHEY, CDR2 SVGAGI, per germline. The CDR3 is 15 amino acids. Trimming took 5 bases from V and 2 from J; bases not matched to a gene: 4. The CDR3 is CASSVLAGDTDTQYF. CDR3 in DNA: TGTGCCAGCAGTGTTCTAGCGGGGGACACAGATACGCAGTATTTT.

V gene TRBV7-9 combines with J gene TRBJ1-5; D is unclear. This CDR3 has 15 residues. The germline V gene has CDR1 SEHNR and CDR2 FQNEAQ (reference sequence). V was shortened by 1 base and J by 0 bases, with 7 bases between the two germline ends. The CDR3 DNA is TGTGCCAGCAGCTTAGGGTCCGGTAGCAATCAGCCCCAGCATTTT. Protein sequence: CASSLGSGSNQPQHF.

This chain uses TRBV5-6 with TRBJ1-1, with 7 bases that match TRBD1. J lost 0 bases, V lost 5 bases, and 7 bases had no gene match. Germline CDR1 is SGHDT and CDR2 is YYEEEE. This CDR3 contains 15 residues. The CDR3: CASSGTASMNTEAFF. For the CDR3, the DNA is TGTGCCAGCAGTGGGACAGCTAGCATGAACACTGAAGCTTTCTTT.

V and J are TRBV10-3 and TRBJ2-1; 8 positions match TRBD1. CDR3 length: 14 amino acids. Unmatched junction bases numbered 8, after V lost 7 bases and J lost 6 bases. Per the germline V gene, CDR1 is ENHRY and CDR2 is SYGVKD. CDR3: CAINQRQGSNEQFF. The DNA of the CDR3 is TGTGCCATCAATCAACGACAGGGGAGCAATGAGCAGTTCTTC.

This clone was found once. The chain is built from TRBV28 and TRBJ1-4, with 9 bases fitting TRBD1. Per the germline V gene, CDR1 is MDHEN and CDR2 is SYDVKM. V lost 6 bases to trimming and J lost 11 bases; unmatched junction nucleotides: 7. The CDR3 consists of 13 residues. CDR3 in DNA: TGTGCCAGCAGCCCCAGACAGGGGGGGAAACTGTTTTTT. Its protein product is CASSPRQGGKLFF.

The chain links TRBV10-2 to TRBJ1-1; 8 bases align to TRBD1. The CDR3 is 17 amino acids. CDR1 is WSHSY, CDR2 SAAADI, per germline. The ends lost 2 bases at V and 0 bases at J; junction bases unmatched: 8. As DNA, the CDR3 is TGCGCCAGCAGTGAGAGGGACAGGTGGAACATGAACACTGAAGCTTTCTTT. It encodes CASSERDRWNMNTEAFF.

The V and J genes are TRBV10-2 and TRBJ2-5; 9 bases line up with TRBD2. CDR1 is WSHSY and CDR2 is SAAADI in the germline V gene. This CDR3 is built from 13 residues. The J segment lost 7 bases and the V segment lost 3 bases, leaving 3 bases of the junction unmatched. The CDR3 loop reads CASSEGSGGTQYF. The CDR3 DNA is TGCGCCAGCAGTGAAGGTAGCGGGGGGACCCAGTACTTC.

The chain is built from TRBV27 and TRBJ2-7; possible D gene TRBD1, 5 bases. The CDR3 has 14 amino acids. V was trimmed by 3 bases and J by 2 bases, leaving 11 bases between them. CDR1 is MNHEY and CDR2 is SMNVEV in the germline V gene (reference sequence). The CDR3 bases are TGTGCCAGCAGTTTGACCAGGGCAGCCTACGAGCAGTACTTC. This codes for CASSLTRAAYEQYF.

The chain employs TRBV5-1 and TRBJ2-1, with 12 bases identical to TRBD1. From germline, CDR1 is SGHRS and CDR2 YFSETQ. With 5 bases clipped from V and 8 bases from J, the junction kept 5 bases outside the gene matches. The CDR3 spans 14 residues. In nucleotides, the CDR3 is TGCGCCAGCAGGGGGACAGGGGGCGCGGATGAGCAGTTCTTC. This translates into CASRGTGGADEQFF.

V gene TRBV19 combines with J gene TRBJ1-3; D is ambiguous. This CDR3 region has 14 residues. Per the germline V gene, CDR1 is LNHDA and CDR2 is SQIVND (reference sequence). Trimming took off 5 bases at V and 0 bases at J, with 8 bases between the two ends. The CDR3 nucleotides read TGTGCCAGTAGTGCGGGATTCTCTGGAAACACCATATATTTT. This codes for CASSAGFSGNTIYF.

V is TRBV19 and J is TRBJ1-3; the D is unclear. Trimming cost V 5 bases and J 0 bases, with 23 bases left between them. The CDR3 is 19 amino acids. The germline V gene encodes CDR1 LNHDA and CDR2 SQIVND (reference sequence). The CDR3 spells CASSRSALRGSYSGNTIYF. CDR3 DNA: TGTGCCAGTAGTCGATCCGCCCTCCGCGGCTCATACTCTGGAAACACCATATATTTT.

V gene TRBV10-3 combines with J gene TRBJ1-1, with 12 bases lining up with TRBD1. The CDR3 runs 20 residues. V shed 6 bases, J shed 4 bases, and the junction held 21 bases outside the gene matches. Germline assignment: CDR1 ENHRY and CDR2 SYGVKD. CDR3 in amino acids: CAIRMRPGQGALRGVTEAFF. CDR3 nucleotide sequence: TGTGCCATCAGGATGCGGCCGGGACAGGGGGCGCTCAGGGGGGTCACTGAAGCTTTCTTT.

This chain links TRBV7-8 with TRBJ2-7, with 9 bases that match TRBD1. This CDR3 comprises 15 residues. With V trimmed by 4 bases and J by 5 bases, 9 bases remained unmatched. Germline CDR1 SGHVS, CDR2 FQNEAQ. The CDR3 sequence is CASSSPGTGQNEQYF. CDR3 nucleotide sequence: TGTGCCAGCAGCTCCCCCGGGACAGGGCAAAACGAGCAGTACTTC.

The genes are TRBV7-7 and TRBJ2-3, with unresolved D. The germline V gene has CDR1 SSHAT and CDR2 FNYEAQ (reference sequence). The V gene lost 2 bases and the J gene lost 4 bases, with 10 bases spanning the gap. CDR3 size: 14 residues. The CDR3 reads CASSLIGTPDTQYF. CDR3 DNA: TGTGCCAGCAGCTTAATCGGTACGCCAGATACGCAGTATTTT. Filled out from reference TRBV7-7 and TRBJ2-3, the complete variable domain reads GAGVSQSPRYKVTKRGQDVTLRCDPISSHATLYWYQQALGQGPEFLTYFNYEAQPDKSGLPSDRFSAERPEGSISTLTIQRTEQRDSAMYRCASSLIGTPDTQYFGPGTRLTVL.